The 21 T cell receptor beta chains listed next were all sequenced from one sample in a study of human T cells and chemical hapten exposure. Sequencing started from total RNA isolated from unfractionated whole blood. Within the library, unique molecular identifiers were attached to each individual cDNA molecule. TCRdb reanalysed the reads using MiXCR and keeps one entry per CDR3 protein. The repertoire consists of around 120,000 distinct CDR3 sequences, with over 7.5% occurring once and the leading ten covering around 1.4%. The source material was whole blood. Receptors originate from a human donor in good health. Some clones in this sample may be carry-over from other donors' samples.

The sample holds a few counts of this clonotype. The chain carries TRBV2 and TRBJ2-1; no reliable D call. CDR3 size: 11 residues. Trimming pared 2 bases from V and 6 bases from J, leaving 2 bases between. CDR1 is SNHLY, CDR2 FYNNEI, per germline. CDR3 nucleotide sequence: TGTGCCAGCAGTGAATCCAATGAGCAGTTCTTC. Protein: CASSESNEQFF.

This clonotype was observed many times. This rearrangement joins TRBV14 to TRBJ1-6; 7 bases align to TRBD1. The CDR3 has 14 residues. V shed 5 bases, J shed 10 bases, and the junction held 8 bases outside the gene matches. Germline assignment: CDR1 SGHDN and CDR2 FVKESK. The CDR3 sequence is CASSFAGGRSPLHF. The CDR3 nucleotides are TGTGCCAGCAGCTTCGCAGGGGGAAGGTCACCCCTCCACTTT.

The CDR3 here is CASGRGGPANYGYTF. CDR3 DNA sequence: TGTGCCAGTGGTCGGGGAGGCCCAGCTAACTATGGCTACACCTTC. The rearrangement uses TRBV12-3 or TRBV12-4 and TRBJ1-2; unclear D gene. V was cut by 9 bases and J by 0 bases, with 17 bases left in between. The CDR3 covers 15 residues.

The sample holds many counts of this clonotype. The chain carries TRBV5-1 and TRBJ1-5, with D maybe TRBD1 (6 bases). The length of the CDR3 is 14 residues. V lost 2 bases, J lost 9 bases, and 15 bases lay in between. Germline V gene lookup returns CDR1 SGHRS and CDR2 YFSETQ. The CDR3 DNA reads as TGCGCCAGCAGCTTACAGGGCCGCGAGGGGCCCCAGCATTTT. Protein product: CASSLQGREGPQHF.

This clonotype came up many times. The rearrangement uses TRBV12-3 or TRBV12-4 and TRBJ1-1, with D tentatively TRBD1 (6 bases). The V end lost 5 bases, the J end lost 5 bases, and 12 bases lay between the germline ends. The CDR3 runs 13 residues. CDR3 in amino acids: CASSPRDTTEAFF. The CDR3, as DNA: TGTGCCAGCAGTCCCCGGGACACGACTGAAGCTTTCTTT.

The chain recombines TRBV20-1 with TRBJ2-3; D might be TRBD1 or TRBD2, each matching 5 bases. Per germline, CDR1 DFQATT and CDR2 SNEGSKA (reference sequence). The CDR3 is made up of 16 amino acids. Trimming took 0 bases from V and 0 from J, leaving 13 bases between them. CDR3 sequence (DNA): TGCAGTGCTAGAGATCCCGGGACGGGAAGCACAGATACGCAGTATTTT. It yields the protein CSARDPGTGSTDTQYF.

This chain connects TRBV11-2 to TRBJ1-1, with TRBD1 matching over 7 bases. The CDR3 covers 16 residues. Germline trimming cut 5 bases from V and 5 bases from J; bases unmatched to any gene: 14. CDR1 SGHAT and CDR2 FQNNGV come from the germline V gene. The CDR3 nucleotides are TGTGCCAGCAGCCCGGGAGGGGGCGGATTTGGGACTGAAGCTTTCTTT. Amino acids: CASSPGGGGFGTEAFF.

This clonotype was seen repeatedly, ten times or more. V and J are TRBV29-1 and TRBJ1-1; D ambiguous. The CDR3 has 13 residues. With 4 bases removed from V and 0 bases from J, the gap between germline ends came to 9 bases. The germline V gene encodes CDR1 SQVTM and CDR2 ANQGSEA. CDR3 region: CSVVGRLNTEAFF. CDR3 sequence (DNA): TGCAGCGTTGTGGGCAGACTGAACACTGAAGCTTTCTTT.

The genes are TRBV19 and TRBJ1-1; TRBD1 is a possible D gene (6 bases). The V end lost 8 bases, the J end lost 1 base, and 23 bases lay between the germline ends. CDR3 length: 17 residues. In germline, CDR1 is LNHDA, CDR2 SQIVND (reference sequence). CDR3 bases: TGTGCCAGTGGCTACCGGACAGTAGGGATTCGGAACACTGAAGCTTTCTTT. Its protein is CASGYRTVGIRNTEAFF.

V usage is TRBV29-1 and J usage is TRBJ1-5, with D unclear. The germline gives CDR1 SQVTM, CDR2 ANQGSEA. The V and J ends lost 4 bases and 0 bases respectively, with 4 bases between them. The CDR3 contains 12 residues. The CDR3 DNA follows: TGCAGCGTTGGGGATAGCAATCAGCCCCAGCATTTT. Encoded protein: CSVGDSNQPQHF.

This clonotype was recorded many times. The chain has TRBV20-1 and TRBJ2-3, with 12 bases identical to TRBD2. Trimming at V came to 5 bases and at J to 4 bases, leaving 7 bases not matched to a gene. Germline CDR1 DFQATT, CDR2 SNEGSKA (reference sequence). The CDR3 runs 15 residues. In nucleotides, the CDR3 is TGCAGTGCTTCCCGGACTAGCGGGAACTCAGATACGCAGTATTTT. Protein product: CSASRTSGNSDTQYF.

This clonotype was detected only a few times. The chain is built from TRBV7-6 and TRBJ2-5; D is possibly TRBD1 or TRBD2 (5 bases each). In germline, CDR1 is SGHVS, CDR2 FNYEAQ. Trimming removed 4 bases at V and 2 bases at J, with 11 bases between. The CDR3 spans 14 residues. The CDR3 sequence: CASSSRDGQETQYF. The CDR3 DNA sequence: TGTGCCAGCAGCTCCCGGGACGGTCAAGAGACCCAGTACTTC.

This chain uses TRBV20-1 with TRBJ2-7; 8 bases are a match to TRBD1. The CDR3 loop spans 12 amino acids. Per the germline V gene, CDR1 is DFQATT and CDR2 is SNEGSKA (reference sequence). V trimming: 5 bases; J trimming: 3 bases; junction bases outside the gene matches: 3. The CDR3 loop is CSALDRDYEQYF. CDR3 nucleotide sequence: TGCAGTGCTTTGGACAGGGACTACGAGCAGTACTTC.

This clonotype has a handful of counts. This rearrangement joins TRBV5-1 to TRBJ1-1; perhaps TRBD1 as D (6 bases). CDR1 and CDR2 (germline): SGHRS, YFSETQ. The CDR3 spans 15 residues. With 4 bases removed from V and 0 bases from J, the gap between germline ends came to 13 bases. The CDR3 reads CASSKRGAMNTEAFF. As DNA, the CDR3 is TGCGCCAGCAGCAAGCGGGGGGCCATGAACACTGAAGCTTTCTTT.

The chain uses TRBV7-3 and TRBJ2-7, with 8 bases matching TRBD1. Trimming took 5 bases from V and 2 from J; bases not matched to a gene: 8. Germline CDR1 SGHTA, CDR2 FQGTGA. This CDR3 has 15 residues. CDR3 amino acids: CASSETGQGPYEQYF. The CDR3 DNA reads TGTGCCAGCAGCGAGACCGGACAGGGCCCCTACGAGCAGTACTTC.

The CDR3 reads CASRPPLAGVHNEQFF. CDR3 bases: TGTGCCAGCAGACCCCCGCTAGCGGGGGTTCACAATGAGCAGTTCTTC. This chain connects TRBV12-3 or TRBV12-4 to TRBJ2-1; 10 nucleotides line up with TRBD2. With 6 bases clipped from V and 5 bases from J, the junction kept 10 bases outside the gene matches. The CDR3 loop spans 16 amino acids.

This clonotype was counted between two and nine times. The chain's CDR3 is CASSFLETVQGYEQYF. The CDR3 DNA reads as TGTGCCAGCAGCTTCCTAGAGACGGTCCAGGGCTACGAGCAGTACTTC. The chain carries TRBV7-2 and TRBJ2-7; D might be TRBD1 (5 bases). Germline CDR1 reads SGHTA; CDR2 reads FQGNSA. V shed 3 bases and J shed 3 bases, with 18 bases lying between them. There are 16 residues in the CDR3.

This rearrangement joins TRBV7-9 to TRBJ2-7; D may correspond to TRBD1 or TRBD2 (5 bases each). V gave up 8 bases and J gave up 7 bases, with 21 bases separating them. The CDR3 spans 14 residues. Germline CDR1 is SEHNR and CDR2 is FQNEAQ (reference sequence). The CDR3 is CASGPGPMMGEQYF. CDR3 in DNA: TGTGCCAGCGGCCCGGGGCCGATGATGGGGGAGCAGTACTTC.

The rearrangement uses TRBV9 and TRBJ2-1, with a tentative D call TRBD1 (5 bases). V gave up 0 bases and J gave up 0 bases, with 10 bases separating them. Germline values: CDR1 SGDLS, CDR2 YYNGEE. This CDR3 has 16 amino acids. CDR3 protein: CASSVAERGSYNEQFF. For the CDR3, the DNA is TGTGCCAGCAGCGTAGCGGAAAGGGGCTCCTACAATGAGCAGTTCTTC.

This clonotype has a count of ten or more. Its ends do not fully match the called genes, so a read error is possible. This sequence joins TRBV6-5 and TRBJ2-7, with D perhaps matching TRBD2 (5 bases). The CDR3 loop spans 14 amino acids. Germline V gives CDR1 MNHEY, CDR2 SVGAGI. CDR3 sequence: CASSSEGLSHEQYF. Here the CDR3 DNA reads TGTGCCAGCAGTTCCGAGGGCCTCTCCCACGAGCAGTACTTC.

This clonotype was seen only a few times. V usage is TRBV7-9 and J usage is TRBJ1-4; TRBD1 agrees at 9 bases. The CDR3 is 16 residues long. The germline gives CDR1 SEHNR, CDR2 FQNEAQ (reference sequence). After removal of 2 bases from V and 11 bases from J, the junction contained 12 bases not matched to a gene. CDR3 coding DNA: TGTGCCAGCAGCTTAACCCTGGGGACAGGGAGGGAGAAACTGTTTTTT. Protein product: CASSLTLGTGREKLFF.